Listed below are T cell receptor beta chains from one sample, sequenced in a study of T cell repertoires in cytomegalovirus infection. Via MiXCR, TCRdb re-called the reads, giving one row per CDR3 protein. Here the sample spans 700,000 to 950,000 distinct CDR3 sequences, about 31% being singletons. No antigen has been identified for these receptors. Source: cultured CD8+ T cells from PBMCs, taken from culture after CMV antigen stimulation. These receptors all come from a human donor in good health (CMV status not recorded). Some clones in this sample may be carry-over from other donors' samples. Both conserved end residues are part of each CDR3. A D gene is named only where the DNA matches it firmly. A clone size is listed for some rows: how often the clone was seen (once, few, many), or a class if it is expanded.

j_call d_call cdr3_length clone_size v_call cdr3_aa cdr3_nt
TRBJ2-3 NA 15 few TRBV10-3 CAISESRAGTDTQYF TGTGCCATCAGTGAGTCGAGGGCAGGCACAGATACGCAGTATTTT
TRBJ1-2 NA 13 few TRBV27 CASRRGSGYGYTF TGTGCCAGCAGGAGGGGCTCCGGCTATGGCTACACCTTC
TRBJ2-1 TRBD2 15 many TRBV14 CASSQGGGAYNEQFF TGTGCCAGCAGCCAAGGCGGGGGAGCGTACAATGAGCAGTTCTTC
TRBJ1-6 NA 17 once TRBV15 CATSRDMEAGFNSPLHF TGTGCCACCAGCAGAGATATGGAAGCGGGTTTTAATTCACCCCTCCACTTT
TRBJ1-2 NA 14 NA TRBV6-8 CASSYTVLGYGYTF TGTGCCAGCAGTTACACGGTTTTGGGCTATGGCTACACCTTC
TRBJ1-3 NA 16 NA TRBV6-2/TRBV6-3 CASSYGDGSSGNTIYF TGTGCCAGCAGTTACGGGGACGGAAGCTCTGGAAACACCATATATTTT
TRBJ1-1 NA 15 few TRBV12-3/TRBV12-4 CASTPWGDPNTEAFF TGTGCCAGCACCCCTTGGGGTGACCCGAACACTGAAGCTTTCTTT
TRBJ1-1 NA 14 few TRBV25-1 CASSEYRGGAEAFF TGTGCCAGCAGTGAATATAGGGGTGGCGCTGAAGCTTTCTTT
TRBJ2-3 NA 13 NA TRBV27 CASGFHGTDTQYF TGTGCCAGCGGCTTCCACGGGACAGATACGCAGTATTTT
TRBJ2-4 NA 13 few TRBV6-1 CAILRDSKNIQYF TGTGCCATCCTCAGGGATTCCAAAAACATTCAGTACTTC
TRBJ1-1 NA 13 NA TRBV13 CASSPEGRPEAFF TGTGCCAGCAGTCCGGAGGGCCGGCCCGAAGCTTTCTTT
TRBJ1-5 NA 13 few TRBV7-6 CASSQGSYQPQHF TGTGCCAGCAGCCAAGGCAGTTATCAGCCCCAGCATTTT
TRBJ2-7 NA 18 NA TRBV6-5 CASSYSRAAPRSSYEQYF TGTGCCAGCAGTTACTCGAGAGCAGCCCCGAGGAGCTCCTACGAGCAGTACTTC
TRBJ2-7 TRBD1 15 NA TRBV7-6 CASSDSGTGVYEQYF TGTGCCAGCAGCGATTCCGGGACAGGGGTTTACGAGCAGTACTTC
TRBJ2-1 TRBD2 15 many TRBV5-1 CASSPLAGPYNEQFF TGTGCCAGCAGCCCCTTAGCGGGGCCTTACAATGAGCAGTTCTTC
TRBJ2-2 TRBD1 17 NA TRBV7-2 CASSFPGTGVNTGELFF TGTGCCAGCAGCTTCCCCGGGACAGGGGTAAACACCGGGGAGCTGTTTTTT
TRBJ2-2 TRBD2 16 NA TRBV29-1 CSVVGERGGNTGELFF TGCAGCGTTGTAGGCGAGCGGGGGGGCAACACCGGGGAGCTGTTTTTT
TRBJ2-3 NA 13 many TRBV5-6 CASSLGAADTQYF TGTGCCAGCAGCTTGGGGGCCGCAGATACGCAGTATTTT
TRBJ1-2 TRBD1 15 NA TRBV2 CASSEAGQGNYGYTF TGTGCCAGCAGTGAAGCGGGACAGGGAAACTATGGCTACACCTTC
TRBJ1-5 NA 17 many TRBV18 CASSPFFAVDGNQPQHF TGTGCCAGCTCACCATTTTTTGCCGTCGATGGCAATCAGCCCCAGCATTTT
TRBJ1-2 NA 16 many TRBV7-6 CASSLEPGGLAYGYTF TGTGCCAGCAGCTTAGAGCCTGGGGGGCTCGCCTATGGCTACACCTTC
TRBJ1-1 NA 17 NA TRBV7-9 CASSLGPLGRLNTEAFF TGTGCCAGCAGCTTAGGGCCCCTAGGACGGCTGAACACTGAAGCTTTCTTT
TRBJ1-1 NA 11 NA TRBV10-3 CAMTSNTEAFF TGTGCCATGACATCGAACACTGAAGCTTTCTTT
TRBJ2-3 NA 14 NA TRBV2 CASSETVITDTQYF TGTGCCAGCAGTGAAACCGTCATCACAGATACGCAGTATTTT
TRBJ2-1 TRBD1 14 NA TRBV29-1 CSVDRDRVVDEQFF TGCAGCGTTGATCGAGACAGGGTTGTCGATGAGCAGTTCTTC
TRBJ2-5 TRBD2 16 few TRBV7-2 CASSRFSGGAKETQYF TGTGCCAGCAGCCGGTTTTCCGGGGGGGCCAAAGAGACCCAGTACTTC
TRBJ1-1 TRBD1 14 many TRBV7-6 CASSFSTGGTEAFF TGTGCCAGCAGCTTCTCAACAGGGGGGACTGAAGCTTTCTTT
TRBJ2-2 NA 15 NA TRBV27 CVSSWRAADTGELFF TGTGTCAGCAGTTGGAGGGCGGCGGACACCGGGGAGCTGTTTTTT
TRBJ1-1 NA 16 few TRBV4-1 CASILNWGGMNTEAFF TGCGCCAGCATCCTCAATTGGGGCGGTATGAACACTGAAGCTTTCTTT
TRBJ1-1 TRBD1 14 many TRBV27 CASSLGGQLTEAFF TGTGCCAGCAGTTTAGGGGGACAGCTCACTGAAGCTTTCTTT
TRBJ2-3 NA 15 NA TRBV12-3/TRBV12-4 CASTLGVRSTDTQYF TGTGCCAGCACCTTGGGCGTCAGAAGCACAGATACGCAGTATTTT
TRBJ2-7 NA 15 few TRBV15 CATSRDPVYSYEQYF TGTGCCACCAGCAGAGATCCTGTTTACTCCTACGAGCAGTACTTC
TRBJ2-1 TRBD2 17 few TRBV7-9 CASSLSLGTSGGYEQFF TGTGCCAGCAGCCTTTCGTTGGGGACTAGCGGAGGGTATGAGCAGTTCTTC
TRBJ1-1 TRBD1 11 NA TRBV2 CASTGGAEAFF TGTGCCAGCACAGGGGGTGCTGAAGCTTTCTTT
TRBJ1-4 TRBD1 17 NA TRBV3-1 CASSQGRGPPPNEKLFF TGTGCCAGCAGCCAAGGGAGGGGGCCCCCTCCTAATGAAAAACTGTTTTTT
TRBJ1-4 NA 15 few TRBV28 CASSPRGTTNEKLFF TGTGCCAGCAGCCCCAGGGGAACAACTAATGAAAAACTGTTTTTT
TRBJ2-6 NA 18 NA TRBV19 CASSGLGQSSSGVNVLTF TGTGCCAGTAGTGGTTTAGGACAATCCTCCTCTGGGGTCAACGTCCTGACTTTC
TRBJ2-7 NA 17 few TRBV6-6 CASSYSRGPNPTYEQYF TGTGCCAGCAGTTACTCCCGAGGCCCCAACCCTACCTACGAGCAGTACTTC
TRBJ1-2 NA 12 few TRBV19 CASSIAGRDYTF TGTGCCAGTAGTATAGCCGGCAGAGACTACACCTTC